This TCR beta chain stems from a study of blood T cell repertoires in COVID-19. Study-wide context: PBMCs, B-cell-depleted T cells, or T cells provided the cDNA or gDNA that made up the material.

Authors' processing steps: Researchers report that nucleated cell counts were estimated from reference gene primer amplification. Clones were read by immunoSEQ multiplex PCR, and TCRdb kept only the in-frame ones, dropping some. That table supplies the V and J calls and clone size; D and trimming were determined from the DNA. The table lists around 150,000 clones, 80% to 90% of them singletons. The receptor was isolated from a middle-aged man with acute or convalescent COVID-19. The sequenced sample consisted of peripheral blood.

The CDR3: CSASGGIGYTF. As DNA, the CDR3 is TGCAGTGCTAGCGGGGGGATTGGCTACACCTTC. This chain connects TRBV20-1 to TRBJ1-2; D is possibly TRBD1 (5 bases). Between the trimmed V and J ends, which lost 3 bases and 7 bases, there was a span of 9 bases. The CDR3 loop spans 11 amino acids. CDR1 DFQATT and CDR2 SNEGSKA come from the germline V gene (reference sequence).